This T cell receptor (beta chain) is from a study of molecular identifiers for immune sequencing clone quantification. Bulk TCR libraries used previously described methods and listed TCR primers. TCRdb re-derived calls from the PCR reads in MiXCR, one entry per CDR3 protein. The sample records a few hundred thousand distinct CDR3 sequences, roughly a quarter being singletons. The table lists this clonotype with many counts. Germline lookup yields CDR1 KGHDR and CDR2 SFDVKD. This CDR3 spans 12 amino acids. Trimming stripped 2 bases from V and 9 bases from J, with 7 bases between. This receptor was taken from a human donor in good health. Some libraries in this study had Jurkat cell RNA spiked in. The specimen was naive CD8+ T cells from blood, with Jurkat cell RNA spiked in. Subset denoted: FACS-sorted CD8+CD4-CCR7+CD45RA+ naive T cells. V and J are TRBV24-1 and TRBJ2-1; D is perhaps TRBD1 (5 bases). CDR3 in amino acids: CATSDSGFEQFF. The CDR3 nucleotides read TGTGCCACCAGTGATTCAGGGTTTGAGCAGTTCTTC.